This T cell receptor (beta chain) originates from a study of T cell responses to AZD1222 COVID-19 vaccine. Study as a whole: The analysis combined second doses at about 4 or about 12 weeks. Whole-study results and caveats: It was only after the peak T cell response that any repertoires were sampled. Unmutated variant regions are reportedly the target of nearly half of TCRs that are spike-specific. Vaccination with two AZD1222 doses was followed by a rise in Spike-specific TCR breadth and depth.

J gave up 5 bases and V 5 bases, and 3 bases lay outside the gene matches. Germline V lookup: CDR1 SGHVS, CDR2 FQNEAQ. There are 13 residues in the CDR3. Clones were sequenced by immunoSEQ multiplex PCR, and TCRdb holds only the in-frame ones, with some missing. The sample has more than 100,000 clones, approximately 86% seen once; the top ten hold around 2.4%. Of note for this clone: Its antigen is unidentified.

This receptor was taken from an adult in good health. The sample in question was peripheral blood, obtained on day 0 of AZD1222 vaccination. The chain combines TRBV7-8 with TRBJ1-5; 7 bases line up with TRBD1. As DNA, the CDR3 is TGTGCCAGCAGCGGGACAGAGGATCAGCCCCAGCATTTT. Translation gives CASSGTEDQPQHF.